This T cell receptor (beta chain) was identified in a study of identical twins. Study-wide results and caveats: The more abundant beta clonotypes in cord blood had fewer insertions, and memory repertoires did not show this. The study reached conclusions through statistical analysis that was cross-sectional, not following the same donors.

At least ten counts were recorded for this clonotype. As yet, its antigen is unknown. V was trimmed by 3 bases and J by 1 base, leaving 8 bases between them. The CDR3 contains 14 residues. A single record per CDR3 protein comes from TCRdb applying MiXCR to the 5' RACE reads. The table shows 640,000 or so distinct CDR3 sequences, with approximately 6% occurring only once. V is TRBV12-3 or TRBV12-4 and J is TRBJ2-3; D is undetermined. This TCR was sampled from a man aged 18 to 29 in good health. Sequences were obtained from naive T cells sorted from blood. DNA for the CDR3: TGTGCCAGCAGTTTTCAGAGCGGCACAGATACGCAGTATTTT. Translating gives CASSFQSGTDTQYF.